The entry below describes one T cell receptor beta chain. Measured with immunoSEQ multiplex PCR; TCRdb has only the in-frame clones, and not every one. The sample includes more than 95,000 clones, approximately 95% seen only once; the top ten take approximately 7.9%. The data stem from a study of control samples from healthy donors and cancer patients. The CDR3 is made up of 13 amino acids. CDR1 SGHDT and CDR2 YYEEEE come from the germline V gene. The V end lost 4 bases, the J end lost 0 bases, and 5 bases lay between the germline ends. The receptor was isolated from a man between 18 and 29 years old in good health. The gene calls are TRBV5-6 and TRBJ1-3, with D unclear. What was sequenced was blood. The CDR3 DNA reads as TGTGCCAGCAGCCTGACCTCTGGAAACACCATATATTTT. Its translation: CASSLTSGNTIYF.